This TCR beta chain emerged from a study of blood T cell repertoires in COVID-19 (dated by TCRdb to between 2020 and 2021). Turning to the overall study: Samples covering the acute and convalescent phases of COVID-19 were provided by collaborators in the United States, Italy and Spain. The repertoires were released in a freely available public database intended as a resource for research on the immune response to SARS-CoV-2. The prospective study material was composed of cDNA or gDNA derived from T cells, B-cell-depleted T cells, or PBMCs. Where available, HLA class I and class II types were obtained from metadata supplied by the sample provider rather than from assay-based typing. The samples were drawn from two sources: the first 160 participants of the ongoing ImmuneRACE study, and fewer than 1,500 subjects contributed by 6 global collaborators. Deeply sampled blood TCRbeta repertoires from subjects exposed to, actively infected with, or recovered from COVID-19 were included in the dataset. Nearly every sample came with metadata listing a de-identified subject ID, COVID-19 status, age in years and sex. Broad study findings and their caveats: Clinical and demographic metadata were provided uncurated, with the amount varying by source and participant.

CDR1 and CDR2, per the germline V gene (reference sequence), are MNHEY and SMNVEV. V is clipped by 2 bases and J by 7 bases, and the sequence between their germline boundaries is 14 bases long. The CDR3 runs 14 residues from the cysteine to the phenylalanine. The sequence is cut down to CDR3 DNA, 42 bases in frame from base 1. Participants in the prospective study were aged 18 to 89 years, lived in 20 to 25 United States geographic areas, and enrolled through a virtual design. Cohort assignment in the prospective study relied on participant-reported clinical history from a screening survey and a study questionnaire. For ImmuneRACE Cohort 3, a participant was defined as recovered based on two consecutive negative NP/OP PCR tests, clearance by a healthcare professional, or resolution of symptoms. Mobile phlebotomists in the prospective study collected whole blood, serum and a nasopharyngeal or oropharyngeal swab from every participant. Additional blood draws and questionnaires over an approximately two-month period could optionally be provided by prospective study participants. Before DNA extraction, prospective study blood samples were shipped either frozen or at room temperature.

Points on this clone: Its antigen is not yet known. No per-base quality is available; no much larger clone lies one base away.

TCRbeta CDR3 regions were amplified from genomic DNA by means of the immunoSEQ Assay, a bias-controlled multiplex PCR. In the paper's pipeline: The number of nucleated cells in each sample was estimated from the amplification of reference gene primers within the assay. Sequence reads were collapsed and filtered to measure the absolute abundance of every unique TCRbeta CDR3 rearrangement. For each sample, productive Simpson clonality was calculated by taking the square root of Simpson's diversity index across productive rearrangements. TCRdb obtained this table from immuneACCESS and retained in-frame rearrangements with V and J assigned. These tables miss some clones; where compared with another copy, unresolved V genes account for less than half of the shortfall, and the remainder is unexplained. Clonal size and the V and J genes are those of that table, whereas D and trimming came from the DNA. The sample has 380,000 or so clones on record, 87% of them singletons. The biggest ten clones account for 1% to 1.5% of the sample.

The chain is encoded by TRBV27 joined to TRBJ1-2, with the D segment identity uncertain. The TCR was taken from a man aged 30 to 45 who had recovered from COVID-19. Source material: PBMCs or T cells enriched from blood (not recorded which). The nucleotides read TGTGCCAGCAGTTTAGCCATCAGGAGCGGTGGCTACACCTTC. It specifies CASSLAIRSGGYTF.